This T cell receptor beta chain was observed in a study of blood T cell repertoires in COVID-19. Using immunoSEQ multiplex PCR, the repertoire was profiled, and TCRdb retains in-frame clones only, with some absent. The sample consists of 230,000 or so clones, roughly 90% of them appearing once. V lost 4 bases to trimming and J lost 5 bases, with 18 bases between them. The CDR3 spans 16 residues. Germline CDR1 reads SEHNR; CDR2 reads FQNEAQ (reference sequence). This TCR came from a middle-aged man with active or convalescent COVID-19. J is TRBJ2-1 and V is TRBV7-9; perhaps TRBD1 as D (6 bases). The sample was peripheral blood. The CDR3 protein is CASSSLGGPPHNEQFF. The CDR3 nucleotides read TGTGCCAGCAGCTCGTTAGGGGGTCCCCCGCACAATGAGCAGTTCTTC.